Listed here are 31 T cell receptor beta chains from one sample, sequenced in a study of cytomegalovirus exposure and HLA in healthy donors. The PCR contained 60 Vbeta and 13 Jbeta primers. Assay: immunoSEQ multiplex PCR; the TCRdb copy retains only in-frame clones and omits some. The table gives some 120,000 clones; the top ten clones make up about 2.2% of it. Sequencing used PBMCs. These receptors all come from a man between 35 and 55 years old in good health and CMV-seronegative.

The CDR3 reads CSATRTTDTGELFF. The DNA of the CDR3 is TGCAGCGCGACCCGGACTACTGACACCGGGGAGCTGTTTTTT. The J gene is TRBJ2-2, the V gene TRBV29-1; a weak D match, TRBD2 (6 bases). CDR3 length: 14 amino acids. Trimming took 7 bases from V and 3 from J, leaving 15 bases between them. Germline assignment: CDR1 SQVTM and CDR2 ANQGSEA.

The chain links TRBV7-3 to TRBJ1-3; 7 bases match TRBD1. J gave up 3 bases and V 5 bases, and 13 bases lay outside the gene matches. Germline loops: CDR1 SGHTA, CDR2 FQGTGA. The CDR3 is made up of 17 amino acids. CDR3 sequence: CASSHEGQTRRGNTIYF. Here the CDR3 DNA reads TGTGCCAGCAGCCATGAGGGACAGACTCGGCGTGGAAACACCATATATTTT. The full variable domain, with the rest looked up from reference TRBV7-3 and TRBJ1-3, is GAGVSQTPSNKVTEKGKYVELRCDPISGHTALYWYRQSLGQGPEFLIYFQGTGAADDSGLPNDRFFAVRPEGSVSTLKIQRTERGDSAVYLCASSHEGQTRRGNTIYFGEGSWLTVV.

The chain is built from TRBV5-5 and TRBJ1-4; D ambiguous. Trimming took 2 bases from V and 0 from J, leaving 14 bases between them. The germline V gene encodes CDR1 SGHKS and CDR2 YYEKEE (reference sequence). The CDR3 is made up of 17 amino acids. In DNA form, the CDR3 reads TGTGCCAGCAGCTTATCCGCCGTTGAGGCAACTAATGAAAAACTGTTTTTT. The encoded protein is CASSLSAVEATNEKLFF. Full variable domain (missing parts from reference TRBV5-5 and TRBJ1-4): DAGVTQSPTHLIKTRGQQVTLRCSPISGHKSVSWYQQVLGQGPQFIFQYYEKEERGRGNFPDRFSARQFPNYSSELNVNALLLGDSALYLCASSLSAVEATNEKLFFGSGTQLSVL.

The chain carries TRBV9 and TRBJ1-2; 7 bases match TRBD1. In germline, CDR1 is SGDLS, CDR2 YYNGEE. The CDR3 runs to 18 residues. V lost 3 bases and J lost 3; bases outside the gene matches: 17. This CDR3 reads CASSGRSQPGQRDYGYTF. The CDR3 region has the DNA TGTGCCAGCAGCGGAAGGAGTCAACCGGGACAGAGGGACTATGGCTACACCTTC. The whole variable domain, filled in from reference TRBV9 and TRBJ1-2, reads DSGVTQTPKHLITATGQRVTLRCSPRSGDLSVYWYQQSLDQGLQFLIQYYNGEERAKGNILERFSAQQFPDLHSELNLSSLELGDSALYFCASSGRSQPGQRDYGYTFGSGTRLTVV.

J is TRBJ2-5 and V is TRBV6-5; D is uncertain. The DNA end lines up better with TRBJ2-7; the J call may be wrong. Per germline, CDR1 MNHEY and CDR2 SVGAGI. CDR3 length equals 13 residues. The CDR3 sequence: CASSAQLLSEQYF. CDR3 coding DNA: TGTGCCAGCAGTGCGCAACTCCTGTCCGAGCAGTACTTC.

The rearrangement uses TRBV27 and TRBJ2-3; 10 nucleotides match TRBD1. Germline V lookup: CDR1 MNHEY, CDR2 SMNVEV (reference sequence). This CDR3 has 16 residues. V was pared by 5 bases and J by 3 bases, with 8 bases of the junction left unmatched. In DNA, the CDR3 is TGTGCCAGCAGTACAATGTGGACAGGGGGGACAGATACGCAGTATTTT. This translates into CASSTMWTGGTDTQYF.

The CDR3 region has the DNA TGTGCCTGGGAACATTCTGGAAACACCATATATTTT. Residues: CAWEHSGNTIYF. The V and J genes are TRBV30 and TRBJ1-3; no definite D call. V dropped 5 bases and J dropped 1 base, with 6 bases sitting between them. This CDR3 has 12 residues. Per the germline V gene, CDR1 is GTSNPN and CDR2 is SVGIG (reference sequence).

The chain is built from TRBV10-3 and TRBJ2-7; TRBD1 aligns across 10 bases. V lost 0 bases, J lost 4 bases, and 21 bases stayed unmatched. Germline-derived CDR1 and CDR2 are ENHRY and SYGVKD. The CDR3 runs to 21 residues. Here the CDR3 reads CAISESIRGTTGDRGIYEQYF. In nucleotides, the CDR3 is TGTGCCATCAGTGAGTCGATCAGGGGGACGACCGGGGACAGGGGAATATACGAGCAGTACTTC.

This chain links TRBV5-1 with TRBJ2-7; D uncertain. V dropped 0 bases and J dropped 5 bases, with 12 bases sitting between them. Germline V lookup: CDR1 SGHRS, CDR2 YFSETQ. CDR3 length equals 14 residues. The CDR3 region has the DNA TGCGCCAGCAGCTTGGGGCAGGCCCCCAACGAGCAGTACTTC. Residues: CASSLGQAPNEQYF.

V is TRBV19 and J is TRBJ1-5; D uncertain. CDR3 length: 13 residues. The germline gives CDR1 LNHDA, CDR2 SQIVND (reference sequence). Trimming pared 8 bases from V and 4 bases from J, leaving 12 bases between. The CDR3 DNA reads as TGTGCCAGTTCAAGCGGGGTGAATCAGCCCCAGCATTTT. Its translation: CASSSGVNQPQHF.

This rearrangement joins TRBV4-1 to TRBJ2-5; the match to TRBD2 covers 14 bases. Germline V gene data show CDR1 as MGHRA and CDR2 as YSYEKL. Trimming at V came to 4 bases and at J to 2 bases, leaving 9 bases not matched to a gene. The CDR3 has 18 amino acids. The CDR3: CASSPGLAGGRGQETQYF. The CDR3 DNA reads TGCGCCAGCAGCCCCGGACTAGCGGGAGGACGAGGGCAAGAGACCCAGTACTTC.

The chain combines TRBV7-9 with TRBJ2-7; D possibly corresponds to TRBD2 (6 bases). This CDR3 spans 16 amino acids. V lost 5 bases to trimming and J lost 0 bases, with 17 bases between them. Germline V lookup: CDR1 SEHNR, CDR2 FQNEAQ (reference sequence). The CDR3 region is CASSPEGTQTSYEQYF. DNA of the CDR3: TGTGCCAGCAGCCCGGAAGGGACTCAGACCTCCTACGAGCAGTACTTC.

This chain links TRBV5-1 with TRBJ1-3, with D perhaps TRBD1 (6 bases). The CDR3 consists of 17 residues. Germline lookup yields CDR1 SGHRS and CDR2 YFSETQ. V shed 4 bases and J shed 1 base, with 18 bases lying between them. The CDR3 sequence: CASSTTTKQGSGNTIYF. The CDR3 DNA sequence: TGCGCCAGCAGCACCACTACAAAACAGGGATCTGGAAACACCATATATTTT.

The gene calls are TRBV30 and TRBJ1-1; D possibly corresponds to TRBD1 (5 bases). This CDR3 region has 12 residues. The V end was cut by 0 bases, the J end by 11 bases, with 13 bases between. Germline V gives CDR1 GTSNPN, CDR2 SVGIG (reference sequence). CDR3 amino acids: CAWSVGGFSAFF. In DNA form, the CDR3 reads TGTGCCTGGAGTGTCGGGGGATTCTCGGCTTTCTTT.

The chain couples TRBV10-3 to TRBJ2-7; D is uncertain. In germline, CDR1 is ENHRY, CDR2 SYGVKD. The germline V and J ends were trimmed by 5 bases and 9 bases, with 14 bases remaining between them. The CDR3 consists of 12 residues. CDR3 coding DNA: TGTGCCATCAGTTCCGACTCCACGGGGCAGTACTTC. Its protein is CAISSDSTGQYF.

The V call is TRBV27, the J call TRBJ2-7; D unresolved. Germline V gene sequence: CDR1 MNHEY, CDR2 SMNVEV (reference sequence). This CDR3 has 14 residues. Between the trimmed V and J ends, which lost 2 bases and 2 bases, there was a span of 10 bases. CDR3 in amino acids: CASSLKRHTYEQYF. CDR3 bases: TGTGCCAGCAGTTTAAAGAGACACACCTACGAGCAGTACTTC.

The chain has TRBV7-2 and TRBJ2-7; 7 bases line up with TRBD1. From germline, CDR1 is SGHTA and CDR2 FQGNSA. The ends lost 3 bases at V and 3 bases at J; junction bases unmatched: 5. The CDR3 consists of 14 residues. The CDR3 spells CASSFWGQIYEQYF. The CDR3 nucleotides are TGTGCCAGCAGCTTTTGGGGACAGATCTACGAGCAGTACTTC.

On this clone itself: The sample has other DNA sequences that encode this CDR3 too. CDR3 in amino acids: CAWSVRGGSNQPQHF. CDR3 coding DNA: TGTGCCTGGAGTGTAAGGGGGGGGAGCAATCAGCCCCAGCATTTT. The rearrangement links TRBV30 to TRBJ1-5, with a possible D match to TRBD1 (6 bases). The CDR3 is made up of 15 amino acids. Trimming removed 0 bases from V and 1 base from J, with 10 bases in between. CDR1 is GTSNPN, CDR2 SVGIG, per germline (reference sequence). Full variable domain (remainder filled in from reference TRBV30 and TRBJ1-5): SQTIHQWPATLVQPVGSPLSLECTVEGTSNPNLYWYRQAAGRGLQLLFYSVGIGQISSEVPQNLSASRPQDRQFILSSKKLLLSDSGFYLCAWSVRGGSNQPQHFGDGTRLSIL.

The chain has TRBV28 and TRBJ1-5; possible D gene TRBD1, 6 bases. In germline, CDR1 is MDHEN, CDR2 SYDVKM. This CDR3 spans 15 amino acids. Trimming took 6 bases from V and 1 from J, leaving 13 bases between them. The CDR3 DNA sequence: TGTGCCAGCAGATCACAGGGAAGGAGCAATCAGCCCCAGCATTTT. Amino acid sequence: CASRSQGRSNQPQHF.

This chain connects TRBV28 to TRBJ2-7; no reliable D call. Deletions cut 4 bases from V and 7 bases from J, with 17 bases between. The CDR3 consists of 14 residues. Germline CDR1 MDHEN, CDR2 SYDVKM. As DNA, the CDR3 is TGTGCCAGCAGTTCCTATCGGCGAGCCGGGGAGCAGTACTTC. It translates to CASSSYRRAGEQYF.

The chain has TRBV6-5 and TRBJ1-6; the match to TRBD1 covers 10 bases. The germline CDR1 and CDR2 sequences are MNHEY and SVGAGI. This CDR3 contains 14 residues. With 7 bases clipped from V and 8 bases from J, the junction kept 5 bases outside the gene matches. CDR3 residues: CASTKGTGDSPLHF. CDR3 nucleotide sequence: TGTGCCAGCACCAAAGGGACAGGGGATTCACCCCTCCACTTT.

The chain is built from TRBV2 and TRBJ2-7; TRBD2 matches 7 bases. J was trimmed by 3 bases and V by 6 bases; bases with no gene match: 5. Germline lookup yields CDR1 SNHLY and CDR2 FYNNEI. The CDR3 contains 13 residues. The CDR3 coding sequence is TGTGCCAGCAGGAGTGCGGGAGTCTACGAGCAGTACTTC. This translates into CASRSAGVYEQYF.

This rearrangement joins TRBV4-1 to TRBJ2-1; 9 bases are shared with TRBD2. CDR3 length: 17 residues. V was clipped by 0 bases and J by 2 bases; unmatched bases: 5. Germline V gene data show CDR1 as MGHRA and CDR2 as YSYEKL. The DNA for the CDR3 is TGCGCCAGCAGCCAAGAAGCGGGGGGAGGGCCCTACAATGAGCAGTTCTTC. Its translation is CASSQEAGGGPYNEQFF.

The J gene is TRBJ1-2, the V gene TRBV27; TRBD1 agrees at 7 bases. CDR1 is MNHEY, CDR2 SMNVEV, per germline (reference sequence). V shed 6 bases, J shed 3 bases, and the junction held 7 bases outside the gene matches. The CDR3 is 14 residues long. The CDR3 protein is CASSITGDHYGYTF. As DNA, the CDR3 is TGTGCCAGCAGCATAACAGGGGATCACTATGGCTACACCTTC.

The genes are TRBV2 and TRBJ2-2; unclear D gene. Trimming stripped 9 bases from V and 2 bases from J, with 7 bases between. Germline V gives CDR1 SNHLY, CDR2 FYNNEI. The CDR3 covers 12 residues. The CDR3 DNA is TGTGCCAGTGTTATAAACACCGGGGAGCTGTTTTTT. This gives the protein CASVINTGELFF.

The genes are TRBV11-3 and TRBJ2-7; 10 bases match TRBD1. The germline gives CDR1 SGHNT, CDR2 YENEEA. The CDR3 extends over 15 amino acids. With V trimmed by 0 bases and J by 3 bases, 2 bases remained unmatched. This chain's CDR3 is CASSLEGQGFYEQYF. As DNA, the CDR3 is TGTGCCAGCAGCTTAGAGGGACAGGGGTTCTACGAGCAGTACTTC.

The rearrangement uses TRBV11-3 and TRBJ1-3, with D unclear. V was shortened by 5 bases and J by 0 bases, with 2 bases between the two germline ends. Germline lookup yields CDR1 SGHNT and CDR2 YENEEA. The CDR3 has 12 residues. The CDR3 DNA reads TGTGCCAGCAGCCACTCTGGAAACACCATATATTTT. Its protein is CASSHSGNTIYF.

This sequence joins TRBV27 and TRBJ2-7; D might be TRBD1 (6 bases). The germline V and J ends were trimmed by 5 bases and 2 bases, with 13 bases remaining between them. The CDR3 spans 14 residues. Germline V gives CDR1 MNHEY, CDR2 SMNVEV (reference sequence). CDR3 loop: CASSPLGAAYEQYF. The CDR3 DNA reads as TGTGCCAGCAGTCCCCTGGGGGCGGCCTACGAGCAGTACTTC.

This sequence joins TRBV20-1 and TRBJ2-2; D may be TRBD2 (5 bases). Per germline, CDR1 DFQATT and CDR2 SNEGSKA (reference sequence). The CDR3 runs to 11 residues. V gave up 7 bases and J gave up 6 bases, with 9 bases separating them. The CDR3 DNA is TGCAGTGGTTCCGGGGCCGGGGAGCTGTTTTTT. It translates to CSGSGAGELFF.

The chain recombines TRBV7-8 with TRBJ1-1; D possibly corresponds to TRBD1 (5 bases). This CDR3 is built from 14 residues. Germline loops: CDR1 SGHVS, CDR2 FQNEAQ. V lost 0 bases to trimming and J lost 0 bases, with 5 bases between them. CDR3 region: CASSLAGVNTEAFF. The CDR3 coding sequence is TGTGCCAGCAGCTTAGCAGGGGTGAACACTGAAGCTTTCTTT.

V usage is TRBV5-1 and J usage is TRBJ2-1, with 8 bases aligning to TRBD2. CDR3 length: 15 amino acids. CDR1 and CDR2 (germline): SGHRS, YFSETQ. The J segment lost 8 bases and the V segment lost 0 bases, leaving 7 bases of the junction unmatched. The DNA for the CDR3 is TGCGCCAGCAGCTTGGCCGGGACTAGTATTTATGAGCAGTTCTTC. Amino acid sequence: CASSLAGTSIYEQFF. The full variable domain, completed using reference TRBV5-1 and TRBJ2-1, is KAGVTQTPRYLIKTRGQQVTLSCSPISGHRSVSWYQQTPGQGLQFLFEYFSETQRNKGNFPGRFSGRQFSNSRSEMNVSTLELGDSALYLCASSLAGTSIYEQFFGPGTRLTVL.